A selection of T cell receptor beta chains follows, all from one sample in a study of blood T cell repertoires in COVID-19. Repertoires were generated with immunoSEQ multiplex PCR, while TCRdb's copy carries only in-frame clones and drops some. The sample carries 250,000 to 300,000 clones, more than 65% recorded once. The sequenced sample consisted of PBMCs or T cells enriched from blood (not recorded which). The source of these receptors is a man in his forties or fifties who had recovered from COVID-19. The CDR3 runs from the conserved cysteine through the conserved F or W. The D gene is left open where the match is weak. Size values are once, few and many counts, or a class for expanded clones, and some rows have none.

- | TRBJ2-7 | 15 | TRBV7-2 | TRBD2 | TGTGCCAGCAGCTCCTCTAGCGGATCCAGCTACGAGCAGTACTTC | CASSSSSGSSYEQYF
- | TRBJ1-2 | 15 | TRBV11-2 | TRBD1 | TGTGCCAGCAGCTTAGGAGGGGACAGGAGGTATGGCTACACCTTC | CASSLGGDRRYGYTF
- | TRBJ1-5 | 14 | TRBV9 | - | TGTGCCAGCAGCGTAGGGGGCAGCAATCAGCCCCAGCATTTT | CASSVGGSNQPQHF
- | TRBJ2-2 | 16 | TRBV14 | - | TGTGCCAGCAGTCCGGTTGGGGTAGCGGTCACCGGGGAGCTGTTTTTT | CASSPVGVAVTGELFF
- | TRBJ2-5 | 13 | TRBV10-3 | - | TGTGCCATAAGGGAAGGGGCGGGGGAGACCCAGTACTTC | CAIREGAGETQYF
- | TRBJ1-1 | 15 | TRBV21-1 | - | TGTGCCAGCAGCAAAGAAAACAGGGGGAACACTGAAGCTTTCTTT | CASSKENRGNTEAFF
- | TRBJ1-5 | 13 | TRBV18 | - | TGTGCCAGCTCCCAGGCTGTGTCTCAGCCCCAGCATTTT | CASSQAVSQPQHF
- | TRBJ1-2 | 13 | TRBV6-5 | - | TGTGCCAGCAGCGAGGCGACGAACTATGGCTACACCTTC | CASSEATNYGYTF
- | TRBJ1-6 | 15 | TRBV4-1 | - | TGCGCCAGCAGCCAAGATCAACTGTCTAATTCACCCCTCCACTTT | CASSQDQLSNSPLHF
- | TRBJ1-2 | 16 | TRBV19 | - | TGTGCCAGTAGTATAACACCAGCGATCCTTAACTATGGCTACACCTTC | CASSITPAILNYGYTF
once | TRBJ2-2 | 16 | TRBV27 | - | TGTGCCAGCAGTTCGGGACACAAACTTTACACCGGGGAGCTGTTTTTT | CASSSGHKLYTGELFF
once | TRBJ2-1 | 16 | TRBV7-9 | - | TGTGCCAGCAGCTTAGTTCCGCTAGCCATACCCCGGCCGTTTCTCTTC | CASSLVPLAIPRPFLF
- | TRBJ1-2 | 13 | TRBV10-1 | - | TGCGCCAGCAGTGGTCAGCGGTCCTATGGCTACACCTTC | CASSGQRSYGYTF
- | TRBJ1-5 | 14 | TRBV4-1 | TRBD1 | TGCGCCAGCAGCCAAGTCGGGACAGGGCCGCCCCAGCATTTT | CASSQVGTGPPQHF
- | TRBJ2-7 | 16 | TRBV7-6 | - | TGTGCCAGCAGCTTAGTAGCGGACCTACCCCGGGACGAGCAGTACTTC | CASSLVADLPRDEQYF
- | TRBJ1-1 | 13 | TRBV12-3/TRBV12-4 | - | TGTGCCAGCAGTAGTGAGATGAACACTGAAGCTTTCTTT | CASSSEMNTEAFF
- | TRBJ1-5 | 16 | TRBV5-6 | TRBD1 | TGTGCCAGCAGCTTGGGACGGGACAGGGGCCATCAGCCCCAGCATTTT | CASSLGRDRGHQPQHF
- | TRBJ1-2 | 12 | TRBV10-2 | - | TGCGCCAGCAGTGAGTTGACAGTTGGCTACACCTTC | CASSELTVGYTF
- | TRBJ1-2 | 12 | TRBV2 | - | TGTGCCAGCACAGGGAGGGTCTATGGCTACACCTTC | CASTGRVYGYTF
- | TRBJ1-6 | 14 | TRBV5-8 | - | TGTGCCAGCAGAAGAACAGGGATCAGTTCACCCCTCCACTTT | CASRRTGISSPLHF
- | TRBJ2-2 | 16 | TRBV5-1 | - | TGCGCCAGCAGCGGGGCGGGATTTCCCTTAACCGGGGAGCTGTTTTTT | CASSGAGFPLTGELFF
few | TRBJ1-1 | 13 | TRBV6-5 | - | TGTGCCAGCAGATCACTAGTTTGGACTGAAGCTTTCTTT | CASRSLVWTEAFF
many | TRBJ1-6 | 14 | TRBV19 | TRBD1 | TGTGCCAGTATGAGTGGGACAGCTAATTCACCCCTCCACTTT | CASMSGTANSPLHF
- | TRBJ2-7 | 16 | TRBV20-1 | TRBD2 | TGCAGTGCTAGTACTAGCGGCCGACCGAGCTCCTACGAGCAGTACTTC | CSASTSGRPSSYEQYF
- | TRBJ2-6 | 19 | TRBV7-2 | - | TGTGCCAGCAGCTTACGCAGTCACAGGGAAAGGGCTGGGGCCAACGTCCTGACTTTC | CASSLRSHRERAGANVLTF
- | TRBJ2-1 | 16 | TRBV19 | TRBD2 | TGTGCCAGTAGTATGTTAGCGGGAGGGCCAGGCAATGAGCAGTTCTTC | CASSMLAGGPGNEQFF
once | TRBJ2-6 | 18 | TRBV19 | - | TGTGCCAGTAGCTCTTGGGGGGCAGGGGGTTCTGGGGCCAACGTCCTGACTTTC | CASSSWGAGGSGANVLTF
few | TRBJ1-2 | 16 | TRBV28 | - | TGTGCCAGCAGTCGACAGGCCACGAGAGGTTACTATGGCTACACCTTC | CASSRQATRGYYGYTF
- | TRBJ2-7 | 16 | TRBV12-1 | - | TGTGCCAGCAGCTCGCAGTCGTGGGGGACTAGGTACGAGCAGTACTTC | CASSSQSWGTRYEQYF
- | TRBJ1-6 | 15 | TRBV5-4 | - | TGTGCCAGCAGCTTGTGGGCAGGGGATAATTCACCCCTCCACTTT | CASSLWAGDNSPLHF